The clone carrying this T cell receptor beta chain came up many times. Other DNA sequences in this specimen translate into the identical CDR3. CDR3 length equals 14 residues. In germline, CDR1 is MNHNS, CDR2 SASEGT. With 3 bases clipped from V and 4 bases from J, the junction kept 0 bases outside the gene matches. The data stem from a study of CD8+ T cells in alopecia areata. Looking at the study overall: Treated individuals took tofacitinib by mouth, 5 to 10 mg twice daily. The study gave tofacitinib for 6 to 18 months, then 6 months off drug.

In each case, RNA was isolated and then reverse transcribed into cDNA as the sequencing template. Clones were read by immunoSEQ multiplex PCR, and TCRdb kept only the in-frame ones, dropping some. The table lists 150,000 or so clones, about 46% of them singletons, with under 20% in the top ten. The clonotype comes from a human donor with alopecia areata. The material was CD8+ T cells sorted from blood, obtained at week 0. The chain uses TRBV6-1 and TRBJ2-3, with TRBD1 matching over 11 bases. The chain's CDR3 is CASSEGQGADTQYF. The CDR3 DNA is TGTGCCAGCAGTGAGGGACAGGGGGCAGATACGCAGTATTTT.